This TCR beta chain was obtained from a study of identifying expanded T cells in peripheral blood (dated by TCRdb to between 2017 and 2020). In the study overall: Technical replicates were generated by sequencing separate aliquots of the same genomic DNA pool, with four replicates compared pairwise. Results the study describes overall, beyond this receptor: Across all healthy donors, variance in clone template counts between approximately two-week samples was found to increase significantly with total template count. The binomial model flagged around 1.2 differentially abundant clones between technical replicates but about 16 over around two weeks and 19 over around four weeks. It was expected by the authors that biological variance in healthy repertoires might increase further over much longer intervals, such as months to years. Across all healthy-donor time intervals, the beta-binomial model significantly lowered both the number of clones called differentially abundant and the false-positive rate.

During the collection period, no infections or other immune events were recorded for the healthy donors. Time-dependent variance in a beta-binomial model of T-cell clone differential abundance was calibrated using healthy-donor blood repertoires as a training cohort. The training cohort was composed of around ten healthy donors, 3 female and 7 male. Donor ages ranged from 29 to 64 years, with an average of roughly 46 years. Whole blood from each healthy donor was obtained from a commercial supplier and was collected at three time points roughly 13 days apart. For immunosequencing, genomic DNA was extracted from whole blood that had not been sorted. CDR3 length: 18 amino acids, cysteine to phenylalanine. The retained sequence is limited to the CDR3, 54 bases, with the frame set at the first base. V sheds 5 bases and J sheds 1 base, leaving 18 bases between their ends. The germline V gene (reference sequence) supplies CDR1 LNHDA and CDR2 SQIVND.

TCRbeta CDR3 regions were profiled with the immunoSEQ Assay using bias-controlled multiplex PCR amplification of genomic DNA. The authors' pipeline ran thus. The absolute abundance of each unique TCRbeta CDR3 region was quantified after sequences were collapsed and filtered. Differential abundance was tested with two models: a binomial (Fisher-equivalent) model and a beta-binomial model that adds time-dependent variance fitted from healthy donors. Clones with fewer than 5 combined templates were removed, and a clone was called differentially abundant if the clone's Benjamini-Hochberg FDR was below 0.01. Beta-binomial variance was modeled as a function of total template count across the two samples using the form v = (b*log(k)+a)^2. TCRdb re-hosts the immuneACCESS table, in-frame sequences only. Its copies lack some clones; in the studies checked, an unresolved V gene accounts for under half of them, and the cause for the rest is not known. V and J calls plus clone size are reproduced from that table; the DNA served to infer D and trimming. The sample has roughly 100,000 clones on record, approximately 88% of them singletons. Roughly 14% of the sample comes from the top ten.

Worth noting for this clone: Its antigen specificity is not known. Per-base qualities were not stored, and no clone one base away is much larger.

The V and J genes are TRBV19 and TRBJ2-6, with a tentative D gene TRBD2 over 5 matching bases. The sample was blood. The receptor comes from a person aged 18-69 years in good health. This receptor has the CDR3 CASSFITRYLSGANVLTF. The nucleotide sequence reads TGTGCCAGTAGTTTTATTACTAGGTACTTGTCTGGGGCCAACGTCCTGACTTTC.